The sample holds a few counts of the clone carrying this T cell receptor (beta chain). Its antigen remains unknown. This CDR3 is 12 amino acids long. Trimming took 3 bases from V and 10 from J, leaving 10 bases between them. The germline V gene has CDR1 DFQATT and CDR2 SNEGSKA (reference sequence). This sample is part of a study of post-analysis software for immune sequencing data. Study conclusions and caveats: TRBV5-6, TRBV5-1 and TRBV20-1 were among roughly 5 TRBV segments more frequent in patients than controls.

Researchers reported that TCR beta cDNA libraries carried unique molecular identifiers. TCRdb itself ran the PCR reads through MiXCR, one entry per CDR3 protein. Of under 900,000 distinct CDR3 sequences in the sample, about 57% were seen once. V gene TRBV20-1 combines with J gene TRBJ1-6, with D possibly TRBD1 on 6 matching bases. Material: blood. The clonotype was recovered from a girl aged 5-17 years with multiple sclerosis. The CDR3, as DNA: TGCAGTGCTAGCACAGGGAACTCACCCCTCCACTTT. Encoded protein: CSASTGNSPLHF.